The T cell receptor (beta chain) under discussion was sequenced for a study of shared clonotypes between healthy human individuals. About the research overall: Aged between 18 and 49, the donors were a couple of women and a few men. Study findings and constraints: Clonotypes that were shared across a few donors made up about 4.5% of naive CD4 clonotypes. Rarefaction exposed incomplete sorted-subset sequencing despite large depth.

In regard to this clone: Antigen specificity is unknown.

Profiled with immunoSEQ multiplex PCR; TCRdb holds only in-frame clones, not every one. Of roughly 850,000 clones in the sample, just over 95% are singletons; the top ten hold about 0.21%. This CDR3 contains 17 residues. V lost 5 bases, J lost 3 bases, and 11 bases stayed unmatched. CDR1 is SGHVS and CDR2 is FQNEAQ in the germline V gene. In the naive CD8 group, cells lacked CD45RO and were positively selected for CCR7, so terminally differentiated effector memory CD45RA+ cells were left out. Donors included only healthy HIV-negative adults lacking recent acute infections or vaccinations. The material sequenced was naive CD8+ T cells sorted from blood. This rearrangement joins TRBV7-8 to TRBJ2-2, with 8 positions matching TRBD1. The clonotype comes from a man aged 30-40 years in good health. The CDR3 sequence is CASSPSGQGVDTGELFF. The CDR3 DNA follows: TGTGCCAGCAGCCCGTCAGGACAGGGAGTTGACACCGGGGAGCTGTTTTTT.